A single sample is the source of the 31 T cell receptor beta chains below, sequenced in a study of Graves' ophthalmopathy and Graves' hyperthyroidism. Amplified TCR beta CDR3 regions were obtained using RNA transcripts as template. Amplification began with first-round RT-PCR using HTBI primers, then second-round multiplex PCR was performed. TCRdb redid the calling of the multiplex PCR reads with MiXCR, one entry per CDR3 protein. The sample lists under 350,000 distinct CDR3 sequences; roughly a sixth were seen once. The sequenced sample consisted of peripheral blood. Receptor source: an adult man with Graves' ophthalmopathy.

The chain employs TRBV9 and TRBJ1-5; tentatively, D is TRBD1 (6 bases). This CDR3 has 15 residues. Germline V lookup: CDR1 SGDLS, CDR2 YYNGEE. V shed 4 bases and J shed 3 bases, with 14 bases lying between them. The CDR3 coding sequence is TGTGCCAGCAGCTTTACAGGGCTAGACAATCAGCCCCAGCATTTT. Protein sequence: CASSFTGLDNQPQHF.

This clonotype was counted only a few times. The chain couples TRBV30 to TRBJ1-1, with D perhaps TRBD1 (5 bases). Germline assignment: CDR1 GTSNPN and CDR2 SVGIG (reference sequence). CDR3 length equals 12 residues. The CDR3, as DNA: TGTGCTAGAGGGGAGGGATACACTGAAGCTTTCTTT. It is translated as CARGEGYTEAFF.

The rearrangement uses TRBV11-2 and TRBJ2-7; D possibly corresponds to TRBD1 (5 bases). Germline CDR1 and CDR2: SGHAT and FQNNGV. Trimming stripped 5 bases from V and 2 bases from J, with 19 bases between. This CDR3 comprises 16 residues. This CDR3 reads CASSRWVGVLTYEQYF. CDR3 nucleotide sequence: TGTGCCAGCAGCCGGTGGGTAGGGGTCCTAACCTACGAGCAGTACTTC.

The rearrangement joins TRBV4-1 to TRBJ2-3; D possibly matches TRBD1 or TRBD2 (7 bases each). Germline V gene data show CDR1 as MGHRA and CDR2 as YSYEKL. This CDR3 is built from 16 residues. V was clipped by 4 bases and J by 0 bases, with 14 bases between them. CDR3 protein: CASSPRQGGSTDTQYF. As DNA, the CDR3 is TGCGCCAGCAGCCCCCGGCAGGGGGGGAGCACAGATACGCAGTATTTT.

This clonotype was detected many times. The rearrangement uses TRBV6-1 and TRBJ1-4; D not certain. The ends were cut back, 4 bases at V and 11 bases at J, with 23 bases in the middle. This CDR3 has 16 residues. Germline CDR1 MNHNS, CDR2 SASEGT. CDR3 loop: CASSGQGVPVGKKLFF. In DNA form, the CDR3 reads TGTGCCAGCAGTGGGCAAGGAGTTCCGGTAGGCAAGAAACTGTTTTTT.

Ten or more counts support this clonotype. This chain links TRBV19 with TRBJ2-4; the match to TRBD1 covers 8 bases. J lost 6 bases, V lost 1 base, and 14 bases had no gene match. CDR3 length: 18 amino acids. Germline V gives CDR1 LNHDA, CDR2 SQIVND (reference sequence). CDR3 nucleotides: TGTGCCAGTAGTATAGCAAACAACTTTCAGGGGGCTGGAAACATTCAGTACTTC. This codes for CASSIANNFQGAGNIQYF.

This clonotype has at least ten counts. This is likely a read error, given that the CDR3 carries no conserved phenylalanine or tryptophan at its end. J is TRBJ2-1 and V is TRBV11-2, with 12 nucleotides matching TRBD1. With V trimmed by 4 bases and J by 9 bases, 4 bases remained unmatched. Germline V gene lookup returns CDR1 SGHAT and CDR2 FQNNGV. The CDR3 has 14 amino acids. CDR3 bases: TGTGCCAGCAGCTGGGACAGGGGGCAGGCTGAGCAGTTCATC. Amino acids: CASSWDRGQAEQFI.

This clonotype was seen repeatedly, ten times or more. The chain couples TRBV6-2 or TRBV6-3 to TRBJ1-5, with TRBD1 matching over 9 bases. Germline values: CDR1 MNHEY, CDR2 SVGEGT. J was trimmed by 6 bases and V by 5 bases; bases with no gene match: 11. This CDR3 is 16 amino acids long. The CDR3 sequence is CASSGPGTGTAQPQHF. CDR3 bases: TGTGCCAGCAGTGGCCCCGGGACAGGGACGGCTCAGCCCCAGCATTTT.

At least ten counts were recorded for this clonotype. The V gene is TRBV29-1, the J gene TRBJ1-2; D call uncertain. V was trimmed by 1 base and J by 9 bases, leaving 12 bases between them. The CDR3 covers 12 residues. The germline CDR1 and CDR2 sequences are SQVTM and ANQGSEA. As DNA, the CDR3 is TGCAGCGTTGAAGGCGCGGCAGACAGCTACACCTTC. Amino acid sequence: CSVEGAADSYTF.

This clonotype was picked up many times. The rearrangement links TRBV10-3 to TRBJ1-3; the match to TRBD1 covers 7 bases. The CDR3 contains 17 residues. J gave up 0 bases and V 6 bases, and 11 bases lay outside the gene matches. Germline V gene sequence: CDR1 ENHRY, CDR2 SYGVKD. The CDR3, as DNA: TGTGCCATCAGCGTCAGGGGGTCGGTAAACTCTGGAAACACCATATATTTT. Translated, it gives CAISVRGSVNSGNTIYF.

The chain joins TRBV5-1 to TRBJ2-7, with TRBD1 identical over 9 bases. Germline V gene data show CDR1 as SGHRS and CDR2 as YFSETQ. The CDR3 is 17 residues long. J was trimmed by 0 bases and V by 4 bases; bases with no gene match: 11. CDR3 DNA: TGCGCCAGCAGCCGAATAACAGGGGGCGGCAGCTCCTACGAGCAGTACTTC. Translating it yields CASSRITGGGSSYEQYF.

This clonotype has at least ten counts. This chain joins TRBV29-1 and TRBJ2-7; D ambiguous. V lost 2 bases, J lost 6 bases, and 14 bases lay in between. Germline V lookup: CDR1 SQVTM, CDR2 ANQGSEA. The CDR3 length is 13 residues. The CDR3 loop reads CSVERDRPGEQYF. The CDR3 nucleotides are TGCAGCGTTGAACGCGACCGGCCGGGCGAGCAGTACTTC.

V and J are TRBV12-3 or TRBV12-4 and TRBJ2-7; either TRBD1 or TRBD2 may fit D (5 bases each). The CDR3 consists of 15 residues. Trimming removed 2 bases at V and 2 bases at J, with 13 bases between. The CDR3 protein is CASSLLVGVPYEQYF. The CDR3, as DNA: TGTGCCAGCAGTTTACTTGTGGGGGTTCCCTACGAGCAGTACTTC.

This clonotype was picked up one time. For the CDR3, the DNA is TGTGCCAGCAGTTCTACGGGGCGAAACGATCAGCCCCAGCATTTT. It yields the protein CASSSTGRNDQPQHF. The genes are TRBV28 and TRBJ1-5; weak D call: TRBD1 (5 bases). Germline values: CDR1 MDHEN, CDR2 SYDVKM. CDR3 length: 15 residues. Between the trimmed V and J ends, which lost 4 bases and 5 bases, there was a span of 15 bases.

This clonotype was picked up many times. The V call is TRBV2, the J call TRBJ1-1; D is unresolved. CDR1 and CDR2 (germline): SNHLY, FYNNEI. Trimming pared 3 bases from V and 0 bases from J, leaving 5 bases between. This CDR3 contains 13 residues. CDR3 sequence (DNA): TGTGCCAGCAGTGACAGTATGAACACTGAAGCTTTCTTT. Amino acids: CASSDSMNTEAFF.

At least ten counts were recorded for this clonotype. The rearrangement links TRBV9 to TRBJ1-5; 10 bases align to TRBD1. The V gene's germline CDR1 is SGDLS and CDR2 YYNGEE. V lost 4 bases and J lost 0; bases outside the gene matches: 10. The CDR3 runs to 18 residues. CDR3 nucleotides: TGTGCCAGCAGCCCAGACGGGGGACAGGGGTATAGCAATCAGCCCCAGCATTTT. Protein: CASSPDGGQGYSNQPQHF.

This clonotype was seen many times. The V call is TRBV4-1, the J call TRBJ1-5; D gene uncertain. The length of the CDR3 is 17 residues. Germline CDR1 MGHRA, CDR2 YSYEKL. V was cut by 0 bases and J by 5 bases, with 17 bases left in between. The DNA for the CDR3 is TGCGCCAGCAGCCAAGAGTTCTCCCAGACGCGTTATCAGCCCCAGCATTTT. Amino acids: CASSQEFSQTRYQPQHF.

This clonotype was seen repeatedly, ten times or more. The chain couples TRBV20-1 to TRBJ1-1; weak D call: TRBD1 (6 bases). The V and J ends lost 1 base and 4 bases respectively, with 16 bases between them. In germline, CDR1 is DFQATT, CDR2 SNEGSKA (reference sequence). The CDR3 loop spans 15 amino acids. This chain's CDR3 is CSARVPWGRGTEAFF. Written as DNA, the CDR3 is TGCAGTGCTAGAGTTCCTTGGGGGCGAGGCACTGAAGCTTTCTTT.

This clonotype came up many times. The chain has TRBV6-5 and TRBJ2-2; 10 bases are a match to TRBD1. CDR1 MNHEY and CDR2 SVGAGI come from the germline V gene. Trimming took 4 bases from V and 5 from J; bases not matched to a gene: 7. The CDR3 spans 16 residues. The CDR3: CASSFRTGGNTGELFF. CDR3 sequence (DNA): TGTGCCAGCAGTTTCCGGACAGGGGGAAATACCGGGGAGCTGTTTTTT.

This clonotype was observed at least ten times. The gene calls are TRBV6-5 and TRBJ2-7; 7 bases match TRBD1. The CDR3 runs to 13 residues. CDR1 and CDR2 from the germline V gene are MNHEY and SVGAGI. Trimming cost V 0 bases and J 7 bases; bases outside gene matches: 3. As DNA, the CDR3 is TGTGCCAGCAGTTACTCGTCAGGGGGTGAGCAGTACTTC. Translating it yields CASSYSSGGEQYF.

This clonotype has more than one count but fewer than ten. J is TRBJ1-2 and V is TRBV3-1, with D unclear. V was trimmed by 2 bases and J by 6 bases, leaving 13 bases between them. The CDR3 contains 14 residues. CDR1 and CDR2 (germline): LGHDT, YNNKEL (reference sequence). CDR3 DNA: TGTGCCAGCAGCCAAAAACCAGGAGGGAATGGCTACACCTTC. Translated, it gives CASSQKPGGNGYTF. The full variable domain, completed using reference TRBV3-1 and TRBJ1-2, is DTAVSQTPKYLVTQMGNDKSIKCEQNLGHDTMYWYKQDSKKFLKIMFSYNNKELIINETVPNRFSPKSPDKAHLNLHINSLELGDSAVYFCASSQKPGGNGYTFGSGTRLTVV.

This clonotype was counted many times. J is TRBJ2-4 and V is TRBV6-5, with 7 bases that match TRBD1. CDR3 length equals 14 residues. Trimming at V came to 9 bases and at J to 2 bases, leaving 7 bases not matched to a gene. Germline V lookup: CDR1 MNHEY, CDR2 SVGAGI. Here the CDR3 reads CASKQGLSKNIQYF. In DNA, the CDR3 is TGTGCCAGTAAACAGGGGCTGTCCAAAAACATTCAGTACTTC.

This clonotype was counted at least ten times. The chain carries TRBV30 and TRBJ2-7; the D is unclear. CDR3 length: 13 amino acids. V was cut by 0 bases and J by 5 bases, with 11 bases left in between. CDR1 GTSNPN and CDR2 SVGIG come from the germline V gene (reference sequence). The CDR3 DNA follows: TGTGCCTGGAGTGTACGGGCAGTCGACGAGCAGTACTTC. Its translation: CAWSVRAVDEQYF.

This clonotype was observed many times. Written as DNA, the CDR3 is TGTGCCAGTAGAACGGACAGGAGCCCCTATGGCTACACCTTC. Residues: CASRTDRSPYGYTF. The chain employs TRBV19 and TRBJ1-2; 7 bases agree with TRBD1. The CDR3 spans 14 residues. Unmatched junction bases numbered 8, after V lost 6 bases and J lost 4 bases. CDR1 is LNHDA and CDR2 is SQIVND in the germline V gene (reference sequence).

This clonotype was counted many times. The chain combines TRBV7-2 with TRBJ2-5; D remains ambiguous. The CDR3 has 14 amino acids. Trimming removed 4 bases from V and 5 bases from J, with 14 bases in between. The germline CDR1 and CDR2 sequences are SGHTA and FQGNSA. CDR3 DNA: TGTGCCAGCAGCTCATCCCAGGTCCGGGAGACCCAGTACTTC. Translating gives CASSSSQVRETQYF.

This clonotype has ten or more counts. The CDR3 DNA sequence: TGTGCCAGCAGCTCAGATTTTTCCTCCTACGAGCAGTACTTC. Translated, it gives CASSSDFSSYEQYF. The chain links TRBV7-2 to TRBJ2-7, with D uncertain. The germline V and J ends were trimmed by 4 bases and 0 bases, with 10 bases remaining between them. Germline V lookup: CDR1 SGHTA, CDR2 FQGNSA. The CDR3 spans 14 residues.

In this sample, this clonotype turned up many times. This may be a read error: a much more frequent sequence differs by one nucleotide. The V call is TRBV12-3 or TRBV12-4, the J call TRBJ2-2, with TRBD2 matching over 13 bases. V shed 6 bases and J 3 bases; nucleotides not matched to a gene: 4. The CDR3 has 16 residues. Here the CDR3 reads CASSWTSGSHTGELFF. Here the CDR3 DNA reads TGTGCCAGCAGCTGGACTAGCGGGAGTCACACCGGGGAGCTGTTTTTT.

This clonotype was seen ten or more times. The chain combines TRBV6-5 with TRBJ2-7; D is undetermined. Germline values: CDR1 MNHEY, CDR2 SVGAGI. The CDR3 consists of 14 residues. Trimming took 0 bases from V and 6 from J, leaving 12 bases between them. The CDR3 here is CASSYSRVTGEQYF. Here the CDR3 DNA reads TGTGCCAGCAGTTACTCTAGGGTAACGGGCGAGCAGTACTTC.

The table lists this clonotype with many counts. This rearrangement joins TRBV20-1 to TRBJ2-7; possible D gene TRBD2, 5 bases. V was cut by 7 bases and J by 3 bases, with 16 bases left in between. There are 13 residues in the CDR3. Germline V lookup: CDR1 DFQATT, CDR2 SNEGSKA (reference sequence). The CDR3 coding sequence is TGCAGTGTCTTGGGAAGCGGTCTCTACGAGCAGTACTTC. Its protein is CSVLGSGLYEQYF.

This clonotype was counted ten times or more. CDR3 region: CASSDTGFGEAFF. The CDR3 DNA follows: TGTGCCAGCAGTGATACAGGGTTTGGTGAAGCTTTCTTT. This chain links TRBV2 with TRBJ1-1; tentatively, D is TRBD1 (6 bases). The CDR3 loop spans 13 amino acids. Trimming cost V 3 bases and J 7 bases, with 12 bases left between them. Per germline, CDR1 SNHLY and CDR2 FYNNEI.

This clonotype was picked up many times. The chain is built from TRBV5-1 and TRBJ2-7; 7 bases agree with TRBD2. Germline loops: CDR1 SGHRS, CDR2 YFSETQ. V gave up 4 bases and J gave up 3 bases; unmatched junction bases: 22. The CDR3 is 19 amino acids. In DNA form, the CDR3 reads TGCGCCAGCAGCCCGGGGCCGGGTCTGTCGGCTAGCGGAGACTACGAGCAGTACTTC. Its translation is CASSPGPGLSASGDYEQYF.